The present entry profiles one TCR beta chain with its context. In the original processing: Reference gene primer amplification gave nucleated cell count estimates. The table came from immunoSEQ multiplex PCR; TCRdb's copy has only in-frame clones and leaves some out. Clone size and the V and J calls come from that table; the DNA yielded D and trimming. The sample lists roughly 410,000 clones; over 75% were seen once. The sample originates from a study of blood T cell repertoires in COVID-19. Across the study: Donors in the United States, Italy and Spain gave samples during acute or convalescent COVID-19. Nucleic acid was either cDNA or gDNA, and it came from T cells, B-cell-depleted T cells, or PBMCs.

Germline assignment: CDR1 LNHDA and CDR2 SQIVND (reference sequence). V was trimmed by 3 bases and J by 4 bases, leaving 9 bases between them. The CDR3 is 13 residues long. Patients of the Seattle cohort, enrolled during active infection, were followed longitudinally. The material sequenced was peripheral blood. The chain carries TRBV19 and TRBJ1-2, with D hard to call. The receptor's source is a woman in her sixties or seventies with COVID-19, enrolled during active disease. CDR3 region: CASSITGSYGYTF. For the CDR3, the DNA is TGTGCCAGTAGTATTACCGGGTCCTATGGCTACACCTTC.